Sequencing of this T cell receptor (beta chain) was carried out in a study of blood T cells in healthy people across ages. This clonotype has just one count. V lost 2 bases, J lost 2 bases, and 22 bases lay in between. Germline CDR1 and CDR2: MNHNS and SASEGT. The CDR3 extends over 19 amino acids. Primers used in a second PCR of roughly 7 to 11 cycles were a sample-barcoded 5' primer and a J-beta primer mix. TCRdb passed the 5' RACE reads through MiXCR, listing each CDR3 protein once. This sample carries around 1,000,000 distinct CDR3 sequences, almost 25% of them seen once, and the ten largest clones take about 0.8%. The same data also contributed to another study, on T cells of mothers and their children.

The sample comprised blood. J is TRBJ1-5 and V is TRBV6-1; no definite D call. The TCR originated in a girl aged 2 to 9 in good health. This CDR3 is CASSESQSFRRAGNQPQHF. The CDR3 DNA reads TGTGCCAGCAGTGAAAGCCAGTCCTTCCGGCGCGCGGGCAATCAGCCCCAGCATTTT.